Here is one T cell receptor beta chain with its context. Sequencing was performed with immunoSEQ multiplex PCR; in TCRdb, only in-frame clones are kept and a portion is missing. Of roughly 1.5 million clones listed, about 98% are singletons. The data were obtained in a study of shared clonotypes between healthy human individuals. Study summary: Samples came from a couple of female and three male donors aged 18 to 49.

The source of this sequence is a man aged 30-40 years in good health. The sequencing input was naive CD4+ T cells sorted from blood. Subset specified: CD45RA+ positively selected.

The CDR3 reads CASSLAGGKGDTQYF. The CDR3 DNA reads as TGCGCCAGCAGCTTGGCGGGAGGTAAGGGAGATACGCAGTATTTT. The rearrangement links TRBV5-1 to TRBJ2-3; 7 nucleotides align to TRBD2. The CDR3 has 15 residues. Per germline, CDR1 SGHRS and CDR2 YFSETQ. The J segment lost 5 bases and the V segment lost 0 bases, leaving 6 bases of the junction unmatched. Full variable domain (rest looked up from reference TRBV5-1 and TRBJ2-3): KAGVTQTPRYLIKTRGQQVTLSCSPISGHRSVSWYQQTPGQGLQFLFEYFSETQRNKGNFPGRFSGRQFSNSRSEMNVSTLELGDSALYLCASSLAGGKGDTQYFGPGTRLTVL.